This TCR beta chain comes out of a study of shared clonotypes between healthy human individuals (dated by TCRdb to between 2020 and 2021). About the full investigation: A couple of women and a few men aged 18 to 49 years were included in the cohort. For each donor, CD4 naive and CD4 memory were each given three plates, CD8 naive was given two plates, and CD8 memory was given one plate. Blood TCR repertoires of a handful of healthy adults were deeply sequenced to estimate repertoire size and the extent of clonotype sharing between individuals. Libraries were prepared and TCR repertoires were sequenced by different laboratories using diverse techniques, in order to increase sequencing depth and limit assay-specific biases. Between about 0.94 and 8.9 billion PBMCs per donor were obtained by leukapheresis.

Here is what the overall study found, with its caveats: Larger estimated clonotype richness was generally found for naive subsets than for memory subsets. Based on pairwise subsampling, the degree of clonotype sharing among donors was expected to be affected by sequencing depth. Sampling was limited to blood, and TCR repertoires in tissue likely differ from TCR repertoires in blood. Because the study included a small number of donors, the genetic and exposure-history diversity represented was limited. When a handful of donors were compared, the shared fraction of clonotypes was approximately 5% for naive CD4, roughly 3.3% for naive CD8, roughly 2.5% for memory CD4, and less than 0.5% for memory CD8. Even with the large sequencing depth, rarefaction of the sorted-subset datasets indicated that sequencing was incomplete. Higher generation probabilities were observed for clonotypes shared by all four sorted-subset donors than for non-shared clonotypes.

For this clone: The clone's antigen remains unknown. No clone much larger than this one lies a single base away; base qualities are absent.

The CDR3 measures 16 amino acids from cysteine to phenylalanine. The sequence is cut down to CDR3 DNA, 48 bases in frame from base 1. V and J are trimmed by 5 bases and 9 bases, and the gene matches miss 19 bases of the junction. In the germline V gene, CDR1 corresponds to MDHEN and CDR2 to SYDVKM. Using the deep immunoSEQ assay, TCR CDR3 regions were amplified from genomic DNA by multiplex PCR. Extracted genomic DNA from each cell subset was spread evenly across all wells of several immunoSEQ 96-well plates, with each plate serving as a replicate. Each replicate PCR for sorted subsets received roughly 200 ng genomic DNA, equal to 30,000 or so T cell genomes. Purified libraries were quantified with a Qubit 3.0 fluorometer, sized on a Bioanalyzer 2100, and re-quantified with the KAPA Library Quantification kit. Each immunoSEQ 96-well plate was sequenced on its own single-read 150-cycle Illumina NextSeq 550 flow cell. The authors' pipeline ran thus. Because the immunoSEQ output held only junctional sequences and lacked quality scores, the filtering could not match the filtering applied to full-length reads. Sequences were annotated with PyIR, a Python wrapper for IgBLAST v1.9, using IMGT germline references to assign V/J genes and CDR3. Any read was removed if the V/J assignment was weak (E-value above 1e-6), the CDR3 was missing, or the read contained stop codons, out-of-frame junctions, or ambiguous translated residues. A V3J clonotype was defined by an identical inferred V gene, J gene, and CDR3 amino acid sequence. The percentage overlap between two repertoires was calculated by dividing the number of shared unique clonotypes by the size of the smaller repertoire. Repertoire richness was assessed with RTK rarefaction, the Chao1 estimator, and Recon v2.1 estimates of unobserved clonotypes. For all TCRbeta clonotypes obtained by the gDNA method from a few donors, generation probabilities were computed with OLGA. In its TCRdb copy, this immuneACCESS table keeps in-frame sequences only and misses some clones. Where compared with another copy, unresolved V genes explain less than half of these, and the others have no known cause. V and J calls and clone size are as listed in that table; D and trimming were resolved from the DNA. This sample lists around 2.5 million clones; 93% were detected once. The top ten clones comprise around 0.37% of the sample.

Healthy HIV-negative adults with no recently reported acute infections or vaccinations were included as donors. Every donor was a Caucasian adult residing in Nashville, Tennessee, USA. CD4+ T cells were enriched through magnetic negative selection, after which naive cells were positively selected on CD45RA and the remaining negative fraction served as the memory subset. Blood was obtained by leukapheresis, after which PBMCs were separated by Ficoll-Histopaque density gradient centrifugation and cryopreserved in liquid nitrogen vapor phase. Analytical flow cytometry was used to check the purity and quantity of each magnetically sorted T cell population. Each sorted fraction had its genomic DNA isolated and then quantified by UV absorbance on a Nanodrop 2000c.

The clonotype was recovered from a man aged 18 to 29 in good health. Some clones in this sample may be carry-over from other donors' samples. Source material: naive CD4+ T cells from PBMCs. The sample's cell subset or site label is to be understood as: CD45RA+ positively selected. This sequence uses TRBV28 and TRBJ2-7, with TRBD2 matching 7 junction bases. The DNA is as follows: TGTGCCAGCAGTCCCCCGGGAGGTGGGGTCTCTACGGGGCAGTACTTC. Translation gives CASSPPGGGVSTGQYF.